This T cell receptor beta chain was identified in a study of shared clonotypes between healthy human individuals. About the study: Sampling drew on donors who were a couple of women and a few men aged 18 to 49.

This clone was detected many times. Within the sample, other DNA sequences also encode this same CDR3. The protocol was immunoSEQ multiplex PCR, while the TCRdb copy is restricted to in-frame clones and leaves out a portion. The sample consists of about a million clones, 77% of them appearing once. This receptor was identified in a man aged 18 to 35 in good health. Some clones in this sample may be carry-over from other donors' samples. Specimen: memory CD4+ T cells from PBMCs. Specified subset: CD45RA-negative fraction.

The CDR3 bases are TGCGCCAGCAGCCCTCCCCAGGCCCGACCCGAACATAGCAATCAGCCCCAGCATTTT. It yields the protein CASSPPQARPEHSNQPQHF. The chain has TRBV5-1 and TRBJ1-5; D remains ambiguous. Trimming stripped 4 bases from V and 0 bases from J, with 23 bases between. This CDR3 is 19 amino acids long. Looked up from germline, CDR1 is SGHRS and CDR2 is YFSETQ.